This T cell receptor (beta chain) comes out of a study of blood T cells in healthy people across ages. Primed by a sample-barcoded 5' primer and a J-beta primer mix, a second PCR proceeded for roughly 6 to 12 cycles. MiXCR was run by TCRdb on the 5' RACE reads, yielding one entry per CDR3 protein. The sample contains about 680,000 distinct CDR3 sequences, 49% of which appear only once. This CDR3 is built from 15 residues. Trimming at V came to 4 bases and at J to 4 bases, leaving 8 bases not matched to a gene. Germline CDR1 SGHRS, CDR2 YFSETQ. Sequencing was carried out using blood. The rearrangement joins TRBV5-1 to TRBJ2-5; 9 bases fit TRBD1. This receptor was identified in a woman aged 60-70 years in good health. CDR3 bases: TGCGCCAGCAGCGTGGACAGGGGACGTGCAGAGACCCAGTACTTC. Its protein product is CASSVDRGRAETQYF.